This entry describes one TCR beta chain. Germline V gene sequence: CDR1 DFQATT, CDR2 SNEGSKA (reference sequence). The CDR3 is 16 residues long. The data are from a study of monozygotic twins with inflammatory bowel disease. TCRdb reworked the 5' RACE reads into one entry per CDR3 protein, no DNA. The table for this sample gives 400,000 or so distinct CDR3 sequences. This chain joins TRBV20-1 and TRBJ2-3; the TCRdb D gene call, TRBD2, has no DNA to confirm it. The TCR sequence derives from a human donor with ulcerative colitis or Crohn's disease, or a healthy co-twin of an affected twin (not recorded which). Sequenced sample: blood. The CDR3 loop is CSATPSLTSGKDTQYF.